The clone carrying this TCR beta chain was picked up many times. The antigen is undetermined. The lymph nodes were axillary draining lymph nodes from breast cancer patients. Germline CDR1 is SGHRS and CDR2 is YFSETQ. CDR3 length: 13 residues. Unmatched junction bases numbered 3, after V lost 2 bases and J lost 6 bases. TCRdb reprocessed the multiplex PCR reads via MiXCR and lists one record per CDR3 protein. This sample has fewer than 200,000 distinct CDR3 sequences; more than 25% occur once, and the top ten carry about 4.1%. This sample is drawn from a study of breast tumors, draining lymph nodes, adjacent tissues. The study's findings and limits: Tumor repertoires ranked between lymph nodes and nontumor tissue in diversity, with V and J gene preferences.

The sequence was collected from a female donor with breast cancer. Some clones in this sample may be carry-over from other donors' samples. The chain has TRBV5-1 and TRBJ2-3; 7 nucleotides match TRBD2. Sequenced: axillary lymph node tissue. CDR3 protein: CASSFGGGDTQYF. CDR3 DNA sequence: TGCGCCAGCAGCTTCGGCGGGGGTGATACGCAGTATTTT.